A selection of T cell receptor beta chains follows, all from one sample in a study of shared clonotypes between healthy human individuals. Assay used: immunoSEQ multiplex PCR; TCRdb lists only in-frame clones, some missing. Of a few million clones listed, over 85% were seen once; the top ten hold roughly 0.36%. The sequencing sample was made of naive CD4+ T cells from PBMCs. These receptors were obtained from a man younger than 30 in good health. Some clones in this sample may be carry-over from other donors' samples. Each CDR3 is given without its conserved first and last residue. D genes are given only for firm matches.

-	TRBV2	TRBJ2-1	ASSVGPAVYNEQF
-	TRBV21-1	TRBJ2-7	ASPRAGSICEQY
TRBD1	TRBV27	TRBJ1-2	ASSWTGKYGYT
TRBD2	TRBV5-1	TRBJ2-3	ASSQGLAGDDTQY
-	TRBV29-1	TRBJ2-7	SVENPYEQY
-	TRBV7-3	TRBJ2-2	ASSLTGAGELF
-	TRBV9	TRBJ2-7	ASSVEGDFAYEQY
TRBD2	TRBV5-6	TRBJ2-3	ASSRTSASTDTQY
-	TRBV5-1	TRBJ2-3	ASYQEADTQY
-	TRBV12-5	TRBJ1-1	ASGLLTGAAF
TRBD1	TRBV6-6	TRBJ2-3	ASRRPGQVPDTQY
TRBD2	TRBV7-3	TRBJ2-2	ASSLSGTSGSGTGELF
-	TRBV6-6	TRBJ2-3	ASSYRGRDSTDTQY
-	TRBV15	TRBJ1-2	ATSRGGAENYGYT
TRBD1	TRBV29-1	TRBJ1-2	SVEDRWQGARGYT
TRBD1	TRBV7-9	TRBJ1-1	ASSLALGQVNTEAF